These T cell receptor beta chains were read from a single sample in a study of blood T cell repertoires in COVID-19. The method was immunoSEQ multiplex PCR; TCRdb's version includes in-frame clones alone and lacks a portion of them. The sample holds roughly 300,000 clones, about 86% seen once. Sequenced: PBMCs or T cells enriched from blood (not recorded which). The receptor source for this set is a woman aged 35 to 49 with acute COVID-19. CDR3s include the opening cysteine and the closing phenylalanine or tryptophan. Fields, in order: J gene, V gene, D gene, clone size, CDR3 DNA, CDR3 protein. D genes are given only for firm matches. Size values are once, few and many counts, or a class for expanded clones, and some rows have none.

TRBJ2-5 | TRBV2 | TRBD1 | . | TGTGCCAGCGGTCCTCCCGGGACAGCCAAGTTGTCCCAGTACTTC | CASGPPGTAKLSQYF
TRBJ2-2 | TRBV11-3 | TRBD2 | . | TGTGCCAGCAGCCCACGGACTAGCGGGACACGCGGGGAGCTGTTTTTT | CASSPRTSGTRGELFF
TRBJ2-1 | TRBV28 | TRBD2 | . | TGTGCCAGCATTAGTCAACTAGCGACCAATGAGCAGTTCTTC | CASISQLATNEQFF
TRBJ1-5 | TRBV19 | TRBD1 | once | TGTGCCAGTACCAGCGCAGGGGGGAGGAATAGCAATCAGCCCCAGCATTTT | CASTSAGGRNSNQPQHF
TRBJ1-1 | TRBV7-9 | . | . | TGTGCCAGCAGCTCAAAGACAGGCTTGAACACTGAAGCTTTCTTT | CASSSKTGLNTEAFF
TRBJ1-1 | TRBV19 | . | once | TGTGCCAGTAGTATGGAAGACCTCAGGGGAGCTTTCTTT | CASSMEDLRGAFF
TRBJ1-6 | TRBV2 | . | . | TGTGCCAGCAAGGGAGGGGACACCTATAATTCACCCCTCCACTTT | CASKGGDTYNSPLHF
TRBJ1-3 | TRBV5-5 | . | . | TGTGCCAGCAGCCGGGACTCTGGAAACACCATATATTTT | CASSRDSGNTIYF
TRBJ2-3 | TRBV9 | . | . | TGTGCCAGCAGCGTGAACTACGGTAACACAGATACGCAGTATTTT | CASSVNYGNTDTQYF
TRBJ1-5 | TRBV6-5 | . | . | TGTGCCAGCTCCTGGACACTTAATCAGCCCCAGCATTTT | CASSWTLNQPQHF
TRBJ1-6 | TRBV18 | TRBD1 | . | TGTGCCAGCTCACCCTCCGGGACAGGATTCCAGTATAATTCACCCCTCCACTTT | CASSPSGTGFQYNSPLHF
TRBJ2-3 | TRBV7-2 | TRBD2 | . | TGTGCCAGCAGCTTATCGTTAGCGGGGGGTAGCACAGATACGCAGTATTTT | CASSLSLAGGSTDTQYF
TRBJ1-2 | TRBV29-1 | . | few | TGCAGCGTTGGAACGGGACACACCTATAACTATGGCTACACCTTC | CSVGTGHTYNYGYTF
TRBJ1-1 | TRBV12-3/TRBV12-4 | . | . | TGTGCCAGCAGTTTAGTCGGGGGCACTGAAGCTTTCTTT | CASSLVGGTEAFF
TRBJ2-2 | TRBV5-1 | . | . | TGCGCCAGCAGCTTGGTTTTAACGAACACCGGGGAGCTGTTTTTT | CASSLVLTNTGELFF
TRBJ1-2 | TRBV19 | TRBD1 | . | TGTGCCAGTAGTACCGGACAGGACTACGTTACTAACTATGGCTACACCTTC | CASSTGQDYVTNYGYTF
TRBJ1-5 | TRBV6-5 | . | . | TGTGCCAGCAGTCGACAGCTCAATCAGCCCCAGCATTTT | CASSRQLNQPQHF
TRBJ2-1 | TRBV7-2 | . | . | TGTGCCAGCAGCTTAGGAGACGGGGGGCTCTATGAGCAGTTCTTC | CASSLGDGGLYEQFF